The 25 T cell receptor beta chains below were found in one sample sequenced in a study of blood T cell repertoires in COVID-19. Here immunoSEQ multiplex PCR was the method, and the copy in TCRdb shows in-frame clones only, minus some. The sample contains about 36,000 clones, around nine tenths of which appear only once. The specimen was peripheral blood. The receptors were gathered from a human donor in a cohort sampled during active COVID-19.

The chain employs TRBV7-3 and TRBJ2-1; 10 positions agree with TRBD2. The V gene's germline CDR1 is SGHTA and CDR2 FQGTGA. After removal of 2 bases from V and 8 bases from J, the junction contained 6 bases not matched to a gene. The CDR3 has 15 residues. For the CDR3, the DNA is TGTGCCAGCAGCTTAGTACTAGCGGGGTTCGATGAGCAGTTCTTC. Translated, it gives CASSLVLAGFDEQFF.

The genes are TRBV7-9 and TRBJ2-1; D not certain. In germline, CDR1 is SEHNR, CDR2 FQNEAQ (reference sequence). The V and J ends lost 5 bases and 6 bases respectively, with 8 bases between them. The CDR3 contains 12 residues. CDR3 sequence (DNA): TGTGCCAGCAGCCTCCTCAGCAATGAGCAGTTCTTC. It yields the protein CASSLLSNEQFF.

CDR3 loop: CASSFSWGNYGYTF. The CDR3, as DNA: TGTGCCAGCAGCTTTTCTTGGGGCAACTATGGCTACACCTTC. The V gene is TRBV5-5, the J gene TRBJ1-2, with D tentatively TRBD1 (5 bases). V shed 2 bases and J shed 2 bases, with 10 bases lying between them. Per the germline V gene, CDR1 is SGHKS and CDR2 is YYEKEE (reference sequence). This CDR3 region has 14 residues.

The rearrangement uses TRBV19 and TRBJ2-7; 8 nucleotides line up with TRBD1. V lost 4 bases to trimming and J lost 3 bases; unmatched junction nucleotides: 8. The CDR3 is 15 residues long. The germline CDR1 and CDR2 sequences are LNHDA and SQIVND (reference sequence). The CDR3 spells CASSTTGTGIYEQYF. CDR3 DNA: TGTGCCAGTAGTACGACCGGGACAGGTATCTACGAGCAGTACTTC.

V gene TRBV5-1 combines with J gene TRBJ2-7, with 9 bases matching TRBD1. Germline CDR1 reads SGHRS; CDR2 reads YFSETQ. The CDR3 is 19 amino acids. V was clipped by 2 bases and J by 1 base; unmatched bases: 16. The CDR3 DNA is TGCGCCAGCAGCTTAGGTTCCCCCTCCGGGACAGGGATTTCCTACGAGCAGTACTTC. It translates to CASSLGSPSGTGISYEQYF.

On this clone: At one of its ends the junction is not consistent with the germline gene, which may arise from a read error. The V call is TRBV6-5, the J call TRBJ2-7; 7 positions agree with TRBD1. CDR3 length: 10 residues. Germline-derived CDR1 and CDR2 are MNHEY and SVGAGI. This CDR3 reads CASRGDRDSF. The CDR3, as DNA: TGTGCCAGCAGGGGAGACAGGGATAGCTTC.

Here the CDR3 reads CASTLGRGRGDTQYF. CDR3 DNA: TGCGCCAGCACTCTCGGCAGGGGGCGCGGGGATACGCAGTATTTT. The chain uses TRBV10-2 and TRBJ2-3, with TRBD1 matching over 8 bases. CDR1 and CDR2 from the germline V gene are WSHSY and SAAADI. The CDR3 extends over 15 amino acids. The V and J ends lost 7 bases and 6 bases, in that order; junction bases with no gene match: 12.

This sequence joins TRBV19 and TRBJ1-3; D not resolved. The CDR3 covers 16 residues. Germline V lookup: CDR1 LNHDA, CDR2 SQIVND (reference sequence). V lost 6 bases, J lost 4 bases, and 19 bases lay in between. Here the CDR3 reads CASSHLRGFGGNTIYF. CDR3 bases: TGTGCCAGTAGCCACCTCAGAGGGTTCGGAGGAAACACCATATATTTT. Combining the CDR3 with reference TRBV19 and TRBJ1-3 gives the whole variable domain DGGITQSPKYLFRKEGQNVTLSCEQNLNHDAMYWYRQDPGQGLRLIYYSQIVNDFQKGDIAEGYSVSREKKESFPLTVTSAQKNPTAFYLCASSHLRGFGGNTIYFGEGSWLTVV.

This sequence joins TRBV30 and TRBJ2-4, with D possibly matching TRBD1 (6 bases). V was cut by 4 bases and J by 4 bases, with 11 bases left in between. The CDR3 length is 13 residues. CDR1 GTSNPN and CDR2 SVGIG come from the germline V gene (reference sequence). The DNA for the CDR3 is TGTGCCTGGACTGGACAGTTAAAAAACATTCAGTACTTC. This sequence encodes CAWTGQLKNIQYF.

V usage is TRBV21-1 and J usage is TRBJ1-2; the table's TRBD1 call for D was not verified on the DNA. TRBV21-1 is shown as a pseudogene. CDR3 length: 16 amino acids. The CDR3 DNA follows: TGTGCCAGCACCCCAGGGGGTGGGGCCATGCCAAATGGCTACACCTTC. Translated, it gives CASTPGGGAMPNGYTF.

The chain is built from TRBV30 and TRBJ1-1; TRBD1 might be the D (6 bases). Germline V lookup: CDR1 GTSNPN, CDR2 SVGIG (reference sequence). The CDR3 runs 14 residues. V dropped 5 bases and J dropped 4 bases, with 17 bases sitting between them. The CDR3 is CAWWVGSGVTEAFF. As DNA, the CDR3 is TGTGCCTGGTGGGTGGGGTCAGGGGTCACTGAAGCTTTCTTT.

The V gene is TRBV7-9, the J gene TRBJ1-5; D is perhaps TRBD1 (6 bases). Trimming stripped 2 bases from V and 5 bases from J, with 13 bases between. The CDR3 covers 15 residues. Germline CDR1 and CDR2: SEHNR and FQNEAQ (reference sequence). The CDR3 DNA reads as TGTGCCAGCAGCTTATTGGGGGCTGAAGATCAGCCCCAGCATTTT. The encoded protein is CASSLLGAEDQPQHF.

This chain connects TRBV11-2 to TRBJ2-3; weak D call: TRBD2 (6 bases). Trimming took off 4 bases at V and 1 base at J, with 15 bases between the two ends. The CDR3 extends over 16 amino acids. The germline V gene encodes CDR1 SGHAT and CDR2 FQNNGV. The CDR3, as DNA: TGTGCCAGCAGCTCCGAGGCGGGGACCCGCACAGATACGCAGTATTTT. This codes for CASSSEAGTRTDTQYF.

This sequence joins TRBV4-1 and TRBJ2-1, with a tentative D call TRBD1 (6 bases). V dropped 6 bases and J dropped 0 bases, with 12 bases sitting between them. The CDR3 sequence is 15 residues long. The germline V gene encodes CDR1 MGHRA and CDR2 YSYEKL. The CDR3 spells CASSDRRFSYNEQFF. The CDR3, as DNA: TGCGCCAGCAGTGACAGGAGATTCTCCTACAATGAGCAGTTCTTC.

The chain combines TRBV6-1 with TRBJ2-7, with 8 bases aligning to TRBD2. This CDR3 contains 17 residues. V lost 4 bases, J lost 0 bases, and 11 bases stayed unmatched. CDR1 is MNHNS and CDR2 is SASEGT in the germline V gene. The DNA for the CDR3 is TGTGCCAGCAGTGGGTTCGCGGGGGGTCTGAGCTCCTACGAGCAGTACTTC. It specifies CASSGFAGGLSSYEQYF.

The chain links TRBV2 to TRBJ1-1, with D possibly matching TRBD1 (5 bases). Germline V lookup: CDR1 SNHLY, CDR2 FYNNEI. The CDR3 spans 14 residues. With 1 base removed from V and 1 base from J, the gap between germline ends came to 7 bases. CDR3 amino acids: CASSEVQENTEAFF. In nucleotides, the CDR3 is TGTGCCAGCAGTGAAGTACAGGAGAACACTGAAGCTTTCTTT. The whole variable domain, filled in from reference TRBV2 and TRBJ1-1, reads EPEVTQTPSHQVTQMGQEVILRCVPISNHLYFYWYRQILGQKVEFLVSFYNNEISEKSEIFDDQFSVERPDGSNFTLKIRSTKLEDSAMYFCASSEVQENTEAFFGQGTRLTVV.

The chain has TRBV28 and TRBJ2-7, with D maybe TRBD2 (6 bases). Germline values: CDR1 MDHEN, CDR2 SYDVKM. Trimming took 6 bases from V and 6 from J, leaving 12 bases between them. The CDR3 sequence is 12 residues long. The CDR3 loop reads CASSPLALEQYF. The CDR3 bases are TGTGCCAGCAGCCCCCTAGCGCTCGAGCAGTACTTC. Full variable domain (missing parts from reference TRBV28 and TRBJ2-7): DVKVTQSSRYLVKRTGEKVFLECVQDMDHENMFWYRQDPGLGLRLIYFSYDVKMKEKGDIPEGYSVSREKKERFSLILESASTNQTSMYLCASSPLALEQYFGPGTRLTVT.

V is TRBV19 and J is TRBJ1-5, with TRBD1 matching 8 bases. Germline values: CDR1 LNHDA, CDR2 SQIVND (reference sequence). The CDR3 loop spans 17 amino acids. Trimming at V came to 1 base and at J to 7 bases, leaving 12 bases not matched to a gene. The CDR3 spells CASSIAGFGTGGQPQHF. DNA for the CDR3: TGTGCCAGTAGTATAGCGGGTTTTGGTACAGGGGGACAGCCCCAGCATTTT.

The chain combines TRBV25-1 with TRBJ2-7; D possibly corresponds to TRBD2 (6 bases). Deletions cut 6 bases from V and 2 bases from J, with 14 bases between. The germline V gene encodes CDR1 MGHDK and CDR2 SYGVNS. This CDR3 contains 14 residues. The CDR3 DNA follows: TGTGCCAGCAGGTCCGGGAGCAGACCCTACGAGCAGTACTTC. Translation gives CASRSGSRPYEQYF.

V usage is TRBV2 and J usage is TRBJ2-3; the match to TRBD2 covers 9 bases. The CDR3 extends over 11 amino acids. Per germline, CDR1 SNHLY and CDR2 FYNNEI. V shed 8 bases, J shed 6 bases, and the junction held 0 bases outside the gene matches. The CDR3 reads CASGLADTQYF. The CDR3 DNA reads TGTGCCAGCGGACTAGCGGATACGCAGTATTTT.

This chain links TRBV7-9 with TRBJ1-3, with 10 nucleotides matching TRBD1. In germline, CDR1 is SEHNR, CDR2 FQNEAQ (reference sequence). Trimming cost V 5 bases and J 4 bases; bases outside gene matches: 8. CDR3 length: 16 residues. CDR3 coding DNA: TGTGCCAGCAGCCCGCGGACAGGGGGATTAGGAAACACCATATATTTT. Amino acids: CASSPRTGGLGNTIYF.

The chain combines TRBV14 with TRBJ2-2; D possibly corresponds to TRBD1 (5 bases). Trimming removed 4 bases at V and 5 bases at J, with 11 bases between. CDR3 length equals 14 residues. Per the germline V gene, CDR1 is SGHDN and CDR2 is FVKESK. The chain's CDR3 is CASSLNRFTGELFF. The CDR3 bases are TGTGCCAGCAGCCTCAACAGGTTTACCGGGGAGCTGTTTTTT. Together with reference TRBV14 and TRBJ2-2, the CDR3 gives the full variable domain: EAGVTQFPSHSVIEKGQTVTLRCDPISGHDNLYWYRRVMGKEIKFLLHFVKESKQDESGMPNNRFLAERTGGTYSTLKVQPAELEDSGVYFCASSLNRFTGELFFGEGSRLTVL.

This chain uses TRBV10-1 with TRBJ1-1; the match to TRBD1 covers 8 bases. Trimming took 6 bases from V and 1 from J; bases not matched to a gene: 4. The CDR3 is 14 amino acids. Germline CDR1 WNHNN, CDR2 SYGVQD (reference sequence). CDR3 region: CASREGQENTEAFF. CDR3 DNA: TGCGCCAGCAGGGAGGGACAGGAGAACACTGAAGCTTTCTTT.

This clone was picked up one time. The V gene is TRBV28, the J gene TRBJ1-2; D is perhaps TRBD1 (6 bases). CDR1 MDHEN and CDR2 SYDVKM come from the germline V gene. The CDR3 loop spans 12 amino acids. V lost 8 bases and J lost 4, with 11 bases in between. The CDR3 region has the DNA TGTGCCAGCCGGAGGGGGGGCTATGGCTACACCTTC. Translated, it gives CASRRGGYGYTF.

This clone was counted only a few times. The rearrangement links TRBV5-4 to TRBJ2-7, with D perhaps TRBD2 (6 bases). V shed 4 bases and J shed 1 base, with 18 bases lying between them. In germline, CDR1 is SGHNT, CDR2 YYREEE (reference sequence). The CDR3 spans 16 residues. For the CDR3, the DNA is TGTGCCAGCAGCCCCACGAGGGCGGGGTATTCCTACGAGCAGTACTTC. This gives the protein CASSPTRAGYSYEQYF.